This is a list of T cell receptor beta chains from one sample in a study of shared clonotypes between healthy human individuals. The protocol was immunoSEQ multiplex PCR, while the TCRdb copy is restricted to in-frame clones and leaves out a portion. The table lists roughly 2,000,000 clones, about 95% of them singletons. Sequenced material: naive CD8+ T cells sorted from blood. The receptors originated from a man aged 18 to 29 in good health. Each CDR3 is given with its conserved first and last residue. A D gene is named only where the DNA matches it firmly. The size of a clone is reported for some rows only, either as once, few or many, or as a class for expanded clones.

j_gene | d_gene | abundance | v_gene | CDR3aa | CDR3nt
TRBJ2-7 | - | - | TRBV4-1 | CASSQENGSPYEQYF | TGCGCCAGCAGCCAAGAAAACGGATCCCCCTACGAGCAGTACTTC
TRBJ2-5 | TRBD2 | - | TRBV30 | CAWSPLEASGQETQYF | TGTGCCTGGAGCCCCTTGGAGGCTAGCGGCCAAGAGACCCAGTACTTC
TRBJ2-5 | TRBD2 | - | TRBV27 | CASSSSGREVTETQYF | TGTGCCAGCAGTTCTAGCGGGAGGGAAGTTACGGAGACCCAGTACTTC
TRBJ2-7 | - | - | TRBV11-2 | CASSHGWGRPYEQYF | TGTGCCAGCAGCCACGGGTGGGGCAGGCCCTACGAGCAGTACTTC
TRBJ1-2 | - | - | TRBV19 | CASNLGGASLRGYTF | TGTGCCAGTAATTTGGGAGGGGCCTCTTTGAGAGGCTACACCTTC
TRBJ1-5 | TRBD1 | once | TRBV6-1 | CASREDRASNQPQHF | TGTGCCAGCAGGGAAGACAGGGCTAGCAATCAGCCCCAGCATTTT
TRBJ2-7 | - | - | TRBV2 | CASSELGRGAVTYEQYF | TGTGCCAGCAGTGAATTGGGGAGGGGGGCCGTTACCTACGAGCAGTACTTC
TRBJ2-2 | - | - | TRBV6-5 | CASSYSTENTGELFF | TGTGCCAGCAGTTACTCGACGGAAAACACCGGGGAGCTGTTTTTT
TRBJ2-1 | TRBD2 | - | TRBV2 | CASSEFRGLDQFNEQFF | TGTGCCAGCAGTGAATTTAGGGGACTAGACCAGTTCAATGAGCAGTTCTTC
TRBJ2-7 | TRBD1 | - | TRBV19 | CASTLGTGDYEQYF | TGTGCCAGTACCCTTGGCACAGGGGACTACGAGCAGTACTTC
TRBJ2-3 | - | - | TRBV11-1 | CASSLVRGVGTDTQYF | TGTGCCAGCAGCTTAGTAAGGGGCGTGGGCACAGATACGCAGTATTTT
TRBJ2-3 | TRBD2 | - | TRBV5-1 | CASSFLAGEVPDTQYF | TGCGCCAGCAGCTTCTTAGCGGGAGAGGTCCCAGATACGCAGTATTTT
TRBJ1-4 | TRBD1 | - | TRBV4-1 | CASSQGRDRGYEKLFF | TGCGCCAGCAGCCAGGGACGGGACAGGGGTTATGAAAAACTGTTTTTT
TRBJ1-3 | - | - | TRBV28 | CASSAEGGGNTIYF | TGTGCCAGCAGTGCAGAGGGGGGTGGAAACACCATATATTTT
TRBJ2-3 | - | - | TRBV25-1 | CASSDSFTDTQYF | TGTGCCAGCAGTGATTCATTCACAGATACGCAGTATTTT
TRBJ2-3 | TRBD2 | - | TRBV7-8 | CASSLDPSGVAGDTQYF | TGTGCCAGCAGCTTAGATCCTAGCGGGGTTGCTGGAGATACGCAGTATTTT
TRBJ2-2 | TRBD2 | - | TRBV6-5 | CASSTGLAGELFF | TGTGCCAGCAGCACAGGACTAGCTGGGGAGCTGTTTTTT
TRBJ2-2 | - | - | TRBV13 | CASSLMGLLSGELFF | TGTGCCAGCAGCTTAATGGGGCTTTTGTCCGGGGAGCTGTTTTTT
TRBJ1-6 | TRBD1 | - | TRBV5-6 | CASSLESGQGASPLHF | TGTGCCAGCAGCTTGGAGTCGGGACAGGGGGCTTCACCCCTCCACTTT
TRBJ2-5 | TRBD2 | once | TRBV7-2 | CASSLVAGYSETQYF | TGTGCCAGCAGCTTAGTAGCGGGGTATAGCGAGACCCAGTACTTC
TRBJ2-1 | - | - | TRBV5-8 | CASSLAGVVGNEQFF | TGTGCCAGCAGCTTGGCCGGTGTCGTAGGCAATGAGCAGTTCTTC
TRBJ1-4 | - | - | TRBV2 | CASSEPRDTSNEKLFF | TGTGCCAGCAGTGAACCAAGGGACACCTCTAATGAAAAACTGTTTTTT
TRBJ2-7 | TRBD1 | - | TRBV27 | CASSLNRPTGAPYEQYF | TGTGCCAGCAGTTTAAACAGGCCCACAGGGGCCCCCTACGAGCAGTACTTC
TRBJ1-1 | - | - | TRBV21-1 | CASSKSPTGGTEAFF | TGTGCCAGCAGCAAAAGCCCTACAGGGGGCACTGAAGCTTTCTTT
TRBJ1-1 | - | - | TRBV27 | CASSSGPLTEAFF | TGTGCCAGCAGTTCTGGTCCTCTAACTGAAGCTTTCTTT
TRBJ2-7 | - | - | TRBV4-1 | CASSQGFGYEQYF | TGCGCCAGCAGCCAAGGATTCGGGTACGAGCAGTACTTC
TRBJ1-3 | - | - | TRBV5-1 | CASSLTGISGNTIYF | TGCGCCAGCAGCTTGACTGGGATTAGTGGAAACACCATATATTTT
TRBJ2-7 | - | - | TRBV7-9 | CASSPGGTYEQYF | TGTGCCAGCAGCCCGGGTGGAACCTACGAGCAGTACTTC
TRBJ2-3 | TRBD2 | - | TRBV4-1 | CASSQVLAGGTDTQYF | TGCGCCAGCAGCCAAGTCCTAGCGGGGGGGACAGATACGCAGTATTTT
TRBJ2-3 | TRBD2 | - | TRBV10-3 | CAISETLTSGSTDTQYF | TGTGCCATCAGTGAGACCCTGACTAGCGGGAGCACAGATACGCAGTATTTT
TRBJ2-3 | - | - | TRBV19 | CASSTVAVSTDTQYF | TGTGCCAGTAGTACGGTAGCAGTTAGCACAGATACGCAGTATTTT
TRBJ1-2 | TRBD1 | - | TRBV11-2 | CASSSLLGQGPNYGYTF | TGTGCCAGCAGCTCCCTCCTTGGACAGGGGCCAAACTATGGCTACACCTTC
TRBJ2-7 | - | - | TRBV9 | CASSRGGTLGGEQYF | TGTGCCAGCAGCCGAGGGGGGACTCTGGGTGGCGAGCAGTACTTC
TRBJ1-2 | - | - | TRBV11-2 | CASSLDSYYGYTF | TGTGCCAGCAGCTTAGACAGCTACTATGGCTACACCTTC
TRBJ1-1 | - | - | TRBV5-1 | CASSLDWNTEAFF | TGCGCCAGCAGCTTGGACTGGAACACTGAAGCTTTCTTT
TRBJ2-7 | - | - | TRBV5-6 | CASSLGGFYEQYF | TGTGCCAGCAGCTTGGGGGGTTTCTACGAGCAGTACTTC
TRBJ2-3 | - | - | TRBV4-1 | CASSPLGEGDTQYF | TGCGCCAGCAGCCCCCTGGGGGAAGGGGATACGCAGTATTTT
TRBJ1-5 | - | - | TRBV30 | CAWSEIITGGQPQHF | TGTGCCTGGAGTGAAATAATAACGGGGGGTCAGCCCCAGCATTTT
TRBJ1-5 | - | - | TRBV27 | CASSLAGRNQPQHF | TGTGCCAGCAGTTTAGCAGGGCGCAATCAGCCCCAGCATTTT
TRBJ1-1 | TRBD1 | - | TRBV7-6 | CASSDGQGGAFF | TGTGCCAGCAGCGACGGACAGGGTGGAGCTTTCTTT
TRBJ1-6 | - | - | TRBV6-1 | CASGDPSPLHF | TGTGCCAGCGGGGACCCTTCACCCCTCCACTTT
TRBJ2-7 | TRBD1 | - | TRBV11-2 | CASSLGAGGSYEQYF | TGTGCCAGCAGCTTGGGGGCAGGGGGAAGCTACGAGCAGTACTTC
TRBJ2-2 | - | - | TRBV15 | CATSRDPRAENTGELFF | TGTGCCACCAGCAGAGATCCTCGAGCGGAGAACACCGGGGAGCTGTTTTTT
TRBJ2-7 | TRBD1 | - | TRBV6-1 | CASSLGQGGYEQYF | TGTGCCAGCAGTCTAGGACAGGGGGGCTACGAGCAGTACTTC
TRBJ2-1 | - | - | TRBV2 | CASTDAAIISGNEQFF | TGTGCCAGCACCGACGCGGCTATCATTAGCGGCAATGAGCAGTTCTTC
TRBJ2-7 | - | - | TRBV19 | CASSMGAGTYEQYF | TGTGCCAGTAGTATGGGAGCGGGTACCTACGAGCAGTACTTC
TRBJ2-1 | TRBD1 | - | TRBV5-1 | CASSGHWDRGLEQFF | TGCGCCAGCAGCGGCCACTGGGACAGGGGGCTGGAGCAGTTCTTC
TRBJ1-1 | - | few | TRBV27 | CASKSLGGDTEAFF | TGTGCCAGCAAAAGTCTCGGGGGGGACACTGAAGCTTTCTTT
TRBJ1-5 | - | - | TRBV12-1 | CASSGRRQTDRPHLYSNQPQHF | TGTGCCAGCAGCGGAAGGAGGCAAACAGACCGACCGCACCTATATAGCAATCAGCCCCAGCATTTT
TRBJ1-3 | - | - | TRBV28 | CASSLDRSSGNTIYF | TGTGCCAGCAGTTTGGACCGCTCCTCTGGAAACACCATATATTTT
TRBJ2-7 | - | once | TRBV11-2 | CASSLGGTYSEQYF | TGTGCCAGCAGCTTAGGCGGGACCTACTCCGAGCAGTACTTC
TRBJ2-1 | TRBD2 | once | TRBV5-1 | CASTGTSGSHEQFF | TGCGCCAGCACCGGGACTAGCGGGAGCCATGAGCAGTTCTTC
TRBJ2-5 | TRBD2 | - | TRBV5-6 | CASSAPGGETQYF | TGTGCCAGCAGCGCCCCGGGGGGAGAGACCCAGTACTTC
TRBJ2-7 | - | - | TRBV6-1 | CASSEEGSGYEQYF | TGTGCCAGCAGTGAAGAAGGGTCGGGATACGAGCAGTACTTC
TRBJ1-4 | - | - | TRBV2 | CASSGVGVGGEKLFF | TGTGCCAGCAGTGGCGTAGGTGTGGGGGGGGAAAAACTGTTTTTT
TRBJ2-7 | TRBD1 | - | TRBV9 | CASSDSGQGYEQYF | TGTGCCAGCAGCGATTCGGGACAGGGCTACGAGCAGTACTTC
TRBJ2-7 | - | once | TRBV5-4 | CASSPGRAYEQYF | TGTGCCAGCAGCCCGGGACGCGCCTACGAGCAGTACTTC
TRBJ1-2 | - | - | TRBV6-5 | CASSYSSGAKGYTF | TGTGCCAGCAGTTATTCGTCCGGGGCCAAGGGCTACACCTTC
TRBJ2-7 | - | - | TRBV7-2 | CASSLPPYEQYF | TGTGCCAGCAGCCTACCCCCCTACGAGCAGTACTTC